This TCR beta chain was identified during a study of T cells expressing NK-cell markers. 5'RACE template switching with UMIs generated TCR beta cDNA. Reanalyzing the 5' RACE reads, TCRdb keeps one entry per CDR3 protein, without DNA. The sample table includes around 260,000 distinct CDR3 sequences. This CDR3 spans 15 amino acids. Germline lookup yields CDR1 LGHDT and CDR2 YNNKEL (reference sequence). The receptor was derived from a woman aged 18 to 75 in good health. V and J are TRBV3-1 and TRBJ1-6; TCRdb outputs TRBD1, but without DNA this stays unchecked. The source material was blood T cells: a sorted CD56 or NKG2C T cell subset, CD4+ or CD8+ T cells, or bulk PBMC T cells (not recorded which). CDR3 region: CASSQGDRVNSPLHF.